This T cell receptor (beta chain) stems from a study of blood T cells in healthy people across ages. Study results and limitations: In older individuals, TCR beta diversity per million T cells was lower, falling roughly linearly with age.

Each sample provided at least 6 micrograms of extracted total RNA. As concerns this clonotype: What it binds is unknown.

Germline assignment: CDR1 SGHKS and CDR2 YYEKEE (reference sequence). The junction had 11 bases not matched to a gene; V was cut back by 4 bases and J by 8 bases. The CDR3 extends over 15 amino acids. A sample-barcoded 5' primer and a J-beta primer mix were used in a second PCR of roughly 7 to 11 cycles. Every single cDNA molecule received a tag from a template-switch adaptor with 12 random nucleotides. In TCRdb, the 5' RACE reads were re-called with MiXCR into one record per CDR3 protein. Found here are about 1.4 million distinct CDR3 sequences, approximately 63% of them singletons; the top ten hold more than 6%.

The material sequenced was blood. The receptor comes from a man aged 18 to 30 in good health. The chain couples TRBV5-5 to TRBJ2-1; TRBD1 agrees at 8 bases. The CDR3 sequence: CASSRDPGQAYEQFF. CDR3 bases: TGTGCCAGCAGCCGGGACCCGGGACAGGCCTATGAGCAGTTCTTC. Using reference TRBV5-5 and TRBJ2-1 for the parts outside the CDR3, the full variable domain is DAGVTQSPTHLIKTRGQQVTLRCSPISGHKSVSWYQQVLGQGPQFIFQYYEKEERGRGNFPDRFSARQFPNYSSELNVNALLLGDSALYLCASSRDPGQAYEQFFGPGTRLTVL.